These 5 T cell receptor beta chains share one sample of origin, sequenced in a study of shared clonotypes between healthy human individuals. Measured with immunoSEQ multiplex PCR; TCRdb has only the in-frame clones, and not every one. The sample holds roughly 2 million clones; around 95% are singletons and the top ten take over 0.1%. Source material: naive CD4+ T cells sorted from blood. The subset: CD45RA+ positively selected. The receptors come from a man between 18 and 35 years old in good health.

The chain uses TRBV6-4 and TRBJ1-1, with 7 bases aligning to TRBD1. The V and J ends lost 6 bases and 4 bases, in that order; junction bases with no gene match: 5. This CDR3 spans 13 amino acids. CDR1 MRHNA and CDR2 SNTAGT come from the germline V gene. The DNA of the CDR3 is TGTGCCAGCAGGCCCTCAGGGGGCACTGAAGCTTTCTTT. Amino acid sequence: CASRPSGGTEAFF.

The chain combines TRBV12-5 with TRBJ2-3; 9 bases are a match to TRBD1. Germline V gene lookup returns CDR1 LGHNT and CDR2 FRNRAP. This CDR3 is built from 15 residues. J lost 2 bases, V lost 6 bases, and 6 bases had no gene match. CDR3 DNA: TGTGCTAGTGGCCGCGGACAGGGGTCCACAGATACGCAGTATTTT. This gives the protein CASGRGQGSTDTQYF.

Comments on this clone: Other DNA sequences in this sample translate to the same CDR3. The chain combines TRBV5-1 with TRBJ2-7; D gene unclear. Germline loops: CDR1 SGHRS, CDR2 YFSETQ. The CDR3 sequence is 13 residues long. V was trimmed by 4 bases and J by 0 bases, leaving 8 bases between them. CDR3 residues: CASSPDPSYEQYF. The CDR3 DNA follows: TGCGCCAGCAGCCCGGATCCCTCCTACGAGCAGTACTTC.

This chain links TRBV6-5 with TRBJ1-4; 11 bases are shared with TRBD1. The germline V gene encodes CDR1 MNHEY and CDR2 SVGAGI. With 6 bases clipped from V and 5 bases from J, the junction kept 5 bases outside the gene matches. This CDR3 region has 15 residues. For the CDR3, the DNA is TGTGCCAGCAGAAGGGACAGGGGGGGCAATGAAAAACTGTTTTTT. This encodes CASRRDRGGNEKLFF.

This clone has a single count. The V gene is TRBV27, the J gene TRBJ2-1, with 10 bases aligning to TRBD2. The germline gives CDR1 MNHEY, CDR2 SMNVEV (reference sequence). J gave up 0 bases and V 6 bases, and 14 bases lay outside the gene matches. The length of the CDR3 is 19 residues. CDR3 amino acids: CASSSGRAGGMSSYNEQFF. The DNA for the CDR3 is TGTGCCAGCAGCTCGGGAAGAGCGGGGGGGATGAGCTCCTACAATGAGCAGTTCTTC.